The 27 T cell receptor beta chains below all came from one sample that was sequenced in a study of T cell repertoires in cytomegalovirus infection. TCRdb used MiXCR to reprocess the reads, holding one entry per CDR3 protein. This sample has about 920,000 distinct CDR3 sequences; about a third occur once, and the top ten carry more than 13%. The antigens of these receptors remain unknown. The sample in question was cultured CD8+ T cells from PBMCs, obtained from culture after CMV antigen stimulation. These receptors all stem from a human donor in good health (CMV status not recorded). Some clones in this sample may be carry-over from other donors' samples.

This chain links TRBV6-2 or TRBV6-3 with TRBJ2-7; perhaps TRBD2 as D (5 bases). From germline, CDR1 is MNHEY and CDR2 SVGEGT. The V end was cut by 5 bases, the J end by 3 bases, with 11 bases between. The CDR3 totals 13 residues. This CDR3 is CASSPGTFYEQYV. DNA of the CDR3: TGTGCCAGCAGTCCGGGAACTTTCTACGAGCAGTACGTC.

The J gene is TRBJ1-2, the V gene TRBV3-1, with D perhaps TRBD1 (5 bases). The germline gives CDR1 LGHDT, CDR2 YNNKEL (reference sequence). V shed 1 base and J shed 5 bases, with 14 bases lying between them. The CDR3 runs to 15 residues. As DNA, the CDR3 is TGTGCCAGCAGCCAAGCCCCCGGCGGGGGGTATGGCTACACCTTC. Its protein product is CASSQAPGGGYGYTF.

The gene calls are TRBV29-1 and TRBJ2-7; D is possibly TRBD1 (6 bases). V lost 6 bases and J lost 6, with 18 bases in between. CDR1 is SQVTM, CDR2 ANQGSEA, per germline. This CDR3 spans 13 amino acids. CDR3 nucleotides: TGCAGCGTCCTCCCCTGGGGGCGGGTCGAGCAGTACTTC. Translation: CSVLPWGRVEQYF.

CDR3 protein: CASSPSGPYQETQYF. DNA of the CDR3: TGTGCCAGCAGCCCCTCTGGACCGTACCAAGAGACCCAGTACTTC. The V and J genes are TRBV6-5 and TRBJ2-5; D unresolved. Trimming stripped 6 bases from V and 0 bases from J, with 14 bases between. Germline V gene sequence: CDR1 MNHEY, CDR2 SVGAGI. This CDR3 has 15 amino acids.

The rearrangement uses TRBV27 and TRBJ2-3, with 10 positions matching TRBD2. CDR3 length equals 15 residues. Germline values: CDR1 MNHEY, CDR2 SMNVEV (reference sequence). Losses at the gene ends were 6 bases for V and 5 bases for J; bases not matched to a gene: 8. CDR3 residues: CASSLRTSGIDTQYF. The CDR3 nucleotides read TGTGCCAGCAGCCTTCGGACTAGCGGCATAGATACGCAGTATTTT.

The chain recombines TRBV7-6 with TRBJ2-2, with a possible D match to TRBD2 (5 bases). The CDR3 consists of 17 residues. CDR1 and CDR2 from the germline V gene are SGHVS and FNYEAQ. Trimming took 5 bases from V and 4 from J, leaving 20 bases between them. CDR3 residues: CASSTNNGELGTGELFF. For the CDR3, the DNA is TGTGCCAGCAGCACCAATAACGGGGAGCTCGGCACCGGGGAGCTGTTTTTT.

This clonotype was seen a few times. CDR3 loop: CASRPNRYEQFF. In DNA, the CDR3 is TGTGCCAGCAGACCTAACAGGTACGAGCAGTTCTTC. The genes are TRBV27 and TRBJ2-1, with D tentatively TRBD1 (5 bases). The V end lost 6 bases, the J end lost 10 bases, and 13 bases lay between the germline ends. The CDR3 is made up of 12 amino acids. Germline V gives CDR1 MNHEY, CDR2 SMNVEV (reference sequence).

The rearrangement links TRBV7-6 to TRBJ2-2; D is perhaps TRBD2 (6 bases). Germline V gene data show CDR1 as SGHVS and CDR2 as FNYEAQ. This CDR3 spans 14 amino acids. Trimming shortened V by 1 base and J by 7 bases, and 10 bases separated the two germline ends. This CDR3 is CASSLVWGDGELFF. The CDR3 nucleotides read TGTGCCAGCAGCTTAGTATGGGGGGACGGGGAGCTGTTTTTT.

This clonotype was counted at least ten times. The rearrangement joins TRBV12-5 to TRBJ2-5; no definite D call. In germline, CDR1 is LGHNT, CDR2 FRNRAP. The CDR3 sequence is 15 residues long. Trimming removed 2 bases from V and 5 bases from J, with 15 bases in between. The DNA for the CDR3 is TGTGCTAGTGGTTTGTCAGAGGCAGTGGCGGAGACCCAGTACTTC. Its translation is CASGLSEAVAETQYF.

Concerning this clonotype: A clone one base away is much larger, so this may be a read error. This sequence joins TRBV7-6 and TRBJ2-6, with 8 bases that match TRBD1. The length of the CDR3 is 16 residues. Germline assignment: CDR1 SGHVS and CDR2 FNYEAQ. CDR3 protein: CVSSRTGLAGANVLTF. The CDR3 coding sequence is TGTGTCAGCAGCAGGACAGGGCTCGCCGGGGCCAACGTCCTGACTTTC.

The chain is built from TRBV24-1 and TRBJ2-2; no definite D call. The CDR3 runs to 15 residues. V lost 7 bases and J 0 bases, leaving 11 bases between the germline ends. Germline V CDR1 and CDR2: KGHDR, SFDVKD. CDR3 in DNA: TGTGCCACCAGCGGGTACAACACGAACACCGGGGAGCTGTTTTTT. Its translation is CATSGYNTNTGELFF.

This clonotype was recorded a few times. This chain connects TRBV12-3 or TRBV12-4 to TRBJ2-1; D remains ambiguous. This CDR3 region has 15 residues. V was shortened by 2 bases and J by 5 bases, with 13 bases between the two germline ends. The CDR3 nucleotides are TGTGCCAGCAGTTTAAATCCCCCAAAGGACAATGAGCAGTTCTTC. Protein: CASSLNPPKDNEQFF.

The rearrangement links TRBV4-1 to TRBJ1-6; D call uncertain. Germline CDR1 MGHRA, CDR2 YSYEKL. V was shortened by 0 bases and J by 5 bases, with 11 bases between the two germline ends. This CDR3 comprises 16 residues. CDR3 protein: CASSQEGGFNNSPLHF. The CDR3 bases are TGCGCCAGCAGCCAAGAAGGCGGGTTTAATAATTCACCCCTCCACTTT.

The CDR3 region is CASSETVLTQETQYF. The CDR3 DNA sequence: TGTGCCAGCAGCGAGACTGTCCTCACCCAAGAGACCCAGTACTTC. The chain recombines TRBV9 with TRBJ2-5; no clear D gene. Germline V lookup: CDR1 SGDLS, CDR2 YYNGEE. CDR3 length: 15 amino acids. Trimming took 3 bases from V and 1 from J, leaving 13 bases between them.

The gene calls are TRBV29-1 and TRBJ2-7; D is undetermined. The V end lost 3 bases, the J end lost 2 bases, and 8 bases lay between the germline ends. The germline gives CDR1 SQVTM, CDR2 ANQGSEA. The CDR3 is made up of 12 amino acids. CDR3 in DNA: TGCAGCGTTGAGGCAGGAACCTACGAGCAGTACTTC. Its translation: CSVEAGTYEQYF.

This clonotype was counted between two and nine times. V gene TRBV20-1 combines with J gene TRBJ2-3; 9 nucleotides match TRBD2. J was trimmed by 3 bases and V by 6 bases; bases with no gene match: 7. The length of the CDR3 is 14 residues. Germline V gene sequence: CDR1 DFQATT, CDR2 SNEGSKA (reference sequence). The CDR3 protein is CSASAGGPTDTQYF. DNA of the CDR3: TGCAGTGCCAGCGCGGGGGGGCCGACAGATACGCAGTATTTT.

The table lists this clonotype with a few counts. The rearrangement links TRBV2 to TRBJ2-4; D could derive from TRBD1 or TRBD2 (5 bases each). The V gene lost 4 bases and the J gene lost 0 bases, with 25 bases spanning the gap. The germline CDR1 and CDR2 sequences are SNHLY and FYNNEI. The CDR3 totals 20 residues. The CDR3 region is CASSGDRETTEFLAKNIQYF. The CDR3, as DNA: TGTGCCAGCAGTGGGGACCGCGAGACAACCGAATTTTTAGCCAAAAACATTCAGTACTTC.

CDR3 DNA sequence: TGTGCCACCAGTTCCCCGGACAGGGAAGGGGCCGGGGAGCTGTTTTTT. It specifies CATSSPDREGAGELFF. V and J are TRBV15 and TRBJ2-2; 8 positions match TRBD1. V lost 6 bases, J lost 6 bases, and 12 bases stayed unmatched. CDR1 is LNHNV and CDR2 is YYDKDF in the germline V gene (reference sequence). The CDR3 runs 16 residues.

This clonotype was picked up a small number of times. This chain connects TRBV19 to TRBJ2-3; TRBD2 aligns across 11 bases. The CDR3 covers 16 residues. Germline V gene lookup returns CDR1 LNHDA and CDR2 SQIVND (reference sequence). The V segment lost 4 bases and the J segment 6 bases; nucleotides outside the gene matches: 9. The CDR3 sequence: CASSTTSGDYWDTQYF. The CDR3, as DNA: TGTGCCAGTAGTACGACTAGCGGGGACTATTGGGATACGCAGTATTTT.

This clonotype was observed a handful of times. J is TRBJ1-4 and V is TRBV4-3; 10 bases map to TRBD1. Germline V lookup: CDR1 LGHNA, CDR2 YSLEER. V gave up 3 bases and J gave up 1 base; unmatched junction bases: 14. This CDR3 has 20 residues. The CDR3 protein is CASSHRGTGEWEETNEKLFF. The CDR3 nucleotides read TGCGCCAGCAGCCACCGCGGGACAGGGGAATGGGAGGAAACTAATGAAAAACTGTTTTTT.

This clonotype was found a few times. The J gene is TRBJ1-5, the V gene TRBV24-1; D is undetermined. From germline, CDR1 is KGHDR and CDR2 SFDVKD. Trimming pared 4 bases from V and 7 bases from J, leaving 13 bases between. This CDR3 comprises 14 residues. CDR3 sequence reads: CATSDPGFKQPQHF. The CDR3, as DNA: TGTGCCACCAGTGACCCGGGATTCAAACAGCCCCAGCATTTT.

This clonotype showed up just a few times. The chain is built from TRBV4-1 and TRBJ1-2; unclear D gene. The CDR3 has 16 amino acids. CDR1 MGHRA and CDR2 YSYEKL come from the germline V gene. Trimming removed 0 bases from V and 0 bases from J, with 11 bases in between. As DNA, the CDR3 is TGCGCCAGCAGCCAAGAAGGCTTAGACACTAACTATGGCTACACCTTC. This codes for CASSQEGLDTNYGYTF.

The genes are TRBV4-3 and TRBJ1-1; D is unresolved. CDR1 LGHNA and CDR2 YSLEER come from the germline V gene. The CDR3 contains 15 residues. The V gene lost 4 bases and the J gene lost 5 bases, with 17 bases spanning the gap. This CDR3 is CASSLREVGRTEAFF. CDR3 nucleotides: TGCGCCAGCAGCCTCCGGGAAGTGGGGAGAACTGAAGCTTTCTTT.

The rearrangement uses TRBV4-3 and TRBJ1-5; D call uncertain. CDR1 is LGHNA, CDR2 YSLEER, per germline. Trimming cost V 0 bases and J 3 bases, with 9 bases left between them. This CDR3 comprises 15 residues. The CDR3 sequence is CASSQDSGDNQPQHF. CDR3 DNA: TGCGCCAGCAGCCAAGATAGTGGTGACAATCAGCCCCAGCATTTT.

The rearrangement joins TRBV5-5 to TRBJ1-6; D remains ambiguous. The ends were cut back, 0 bases at V and 0 bases at J, with 7 bases in the middle. Germline CDR1 SGHKS, CDR2 YYEKEE (reference sequence). The CDR3 spans 16 residues. The CDR3: CASSLARGSYNSPLHF. The CDR3 DNA reads as TGTGCCAGCAGCTTGGCCCGGGGCTCCTATAATTCACCCCTCCACTTT.

This clonotype was seen a handful of times. The CDR3 loop reads CASSLSDPSGNTIYF. The CDR3 DNA follows: TGTGCCAGCAGCTTAAGCGACCCCTCTGGAAACACCATATATTTT. The chain recombines TRBV7-6 with TRBJ1-3; D ambiguous. Germline V CDR1 and CDR2: SGHVS, FNYEAQ. Trimming took off 2 bases at V and 0 bases at J, with 8 bases between the two ends. CDR3 length equals 15 residues.

The genes are TRBV6-6 and TRBJ2-3; possible D gene TRBD1, 6 bases. Per the germline V gene, CDR1 is MNHNY and CDR2 is SVGAGI (reference sequence). Trimming took 2 bases from V and 5 from J, leaving 17 bases between them. This CDR3 comprises 16 residues. CDR3 loop: CASSYAARQEKDTQYF. The CDR3 DNA is TGTGCCAGCAGTTACGCAGCCCGACAGGAGAAAGATACGCAGTATTTT.